The rows below give T cell receptor beta chains drawn from one sample of a study of CD8 T cells in Susac syndrome. TCRdb redid the calling of the immunoSEQ multiplex PCR reads with MiXCR, one entry per CDR3 protein. This sample has tens of thousands of distinct CDR3 sequences; about 92% occur once, and the top ten carry less than 0.16%. The source material was CD4+ T cells from PBMCs. These TCRs come from a human donor with Susac syndrome. CDR3s leave out the opening cysteine and the closing phenylalanine or tryptophan. The order of the fields is V gene, CDR3 protein.

>TRBV11-2
ASSLVPLGTGNTDTQY
>TRBV2
ASSQGSEDTQY
>TRBV28
ASTISGAISTDTQY
>TRBV5-1
ASSFAEEFTEAF
>TRBV6-5
ASSHTYITNEKLF
>TRBV9
ASSVDQGAGSQY
>TRBV21-1
ASSKGTETQY
>TRBV19
ASSLREPSADTQY
>TRBV3-1
ASSLRLAGVGELF
>TRBV7-9
ASNKGGDEQF
>TRBV11-3
ASSSGEGTEAF
>TRBV7-2
ASSSPEGGPEQY
>TRBV28
ASSLPDGQRNTEAF
>TRBV30
AWMPPNYGYT
>TRBV7-9
ASGMGQGATDTQY
>TRBV7-2
ASSLGPSDSGNTIY
>TRBV7-2
ASSSRGGLAVETQY